The 21 T cell receptor beta chains given below trace back to one sample, sequenced in a study of OX40 agonist ivuxolimab in advanced cancers. The protocol was immunoSEQ multiplex PCR, while the TCRdb copy is restricted to in-frame clones and leaves out a portion. The data show fewer than 80,000 clones, about 88% seen once. Sequenced material: CD4+ or CD8+ T cells sorted from blood, taken in a trial of the OX40 agonist ivuxolimab. The receptors stem from an adult with an advanced solid tumor such as melanoma, head and neck, liver or kidney cancer.

The gene calls are TRBV30 and TRBJ1-5; 9 bases match TRBD1. Germline CDR1 is GTSNPN and CDR2 is SVGIG (reference sequence). After removal of 2 bases from V and 6 bases from J, the junction contained 5 bases not matched to a gene. This CDR3 spans 14 amino acids. The CDR3 here is CAWSKTGGGQPQHF. In DNA, the CDR3 is TGTGCCTGGAGTAAGACAGGGGGAGGTCAGCCCCAGCATTTT.

The V and J genes are TRBV6-5 and TRBJ1-1, with TRBD1 as a possible D gene (5 bases). The CDR3 runs 14 residues. CDR1 is MNHEY and CDR2 is SVGAGI in the germline V gene. V lost 6 bases to trimming and J lost 0 bases, with 11 bases between them. The CDR3 DNA reads TGTGCCAGCAGGACTACAGGATTGAACACTGAAGCTTTCTTT. It translates to CASRTTGLNTEAFF.

The V call is TRBV15, the J call TRBJ1-3, with unresolved D. This CDR3 is 15 amino acids long. In germline, CDR1 is LNHNV, CDR2 YYDKDF (reference sequence). Deletions cut 3 bases from V and 2 bases from J, with 11 bases between. The CDR3 protein is CATSRTRGTGNTIYF. The CDR3 region has the DNA TGTGCCACCAGCAGGACCCGGGGTACTGGAAACACCATATATTTT.

The chain joins TRBV5-4 to TRBJ2-2, with TRBD1 matching over 7 bases. Unmatched junction bases numbered 7, after V lost 4 bases and J lost 4 bases. The germline V gene has CDR1 SGHNT and CDR2 YYREEE (reference sequence). CDR3 length: 15 residues. CDR3 loop: CASSGQALGTGELFF. CDR3 sequence (DNA): TGTGCCAGCAGCGGACAGGCTCTGGGCACCGGGGAGCTGTTTTTT.

The chain employs TRBV10-3 and TRBJ1-3; 7 nucleotides align to TRBD1. J was trimmed by 0 bases and V by 7 bases; bases with no gene match: 3. Germline V gene lookup returns CDR1 ENHRY and CDR2 SYGVKD. This CDR3 is 14 amino acids long. The DNA for the CDR3 is TGTGCCATCACTGACAGGGACTCTGGAAACACCATATATTTT. It encodes CAITDRDSGNTIYF.

The chain has TRBV7-9 and TRBJ1-2, with D possibly matching TRBD1 (5 bases). Trimming stripped 1 base from V and 0 bases from J, with 9 bases between. CDR3 length: 15 amino acids. The germline CDR1 and CDR2 sequences are SEHNR and FQNEAQ (reference sequence). CDR3 protein: CASSLDAGPNYGYTF. As DNA, the CDR3 is TGTGCCAGCAGCTTAGACGCAGGGCCTAACTATGGCTACACCTTC. The full variable domain, in which reference TRBV7-9 and TRBJ1-2 provide the parts outside the CDR3, is DTGVSQNPRHKITKRGQNVTFRCDPISEHNRLYWYRQTLGQGPEFLTYFQNEAQLEKSRLLSDRFSAERPKGSFSTLEIQRTEQGDSAMYLCASSLDAGPNYGYTFGSGTRLTVV.

About this clone itself: Other DNA sequences of this sample code for an identical CDR3. V is TRBV4-1 and J is TRBJ2-2; 7 bases match TRBD2. The CDR3 extends over 17 amino acids. With V trimmed by 1 base and J by 1 base, 6 bases remained unmatched. CDR1 MGHRA and CDR2 YSYEKL come from the germline V gene. The chain's CDR3 is CASSQGPGGGNTGELFF. As DNA, the CDR3 is TGCGCCAGCAGCCAAGGGCCGGGCGGGGGGAACACCGGGGAGCTGTTTTTT.

Only one count was recorded for this clone. J is TRBJ2-3 and V is TRBV7-6; D uncertain. This CDR3 has 13 residues. Deletions cut 0 bases from V and 2 bases from J, with 3 bases between. CDR1 is SGHVS and CDR2 is FNYEAQ in the germline V gene. The CDR3 nucleotides read TGTGCCAGCAGCTTAGCCCTCACAGATACGCAGTATTTT. It translates to CASSLALTDTQYF.

This clone was seen more than once but under ten times. The chain has TRBV5-4 and TRBJ2-2; D may correspond to TRBD1 or TRBD2 (5 bases each). V lost 4 bases and J 4 bases, leaving 17 bases between the germline ends. This CDR3 is built from 16 residues. Germline V lookup: CDR1 SGHNT, CDR2 YYREEE (reference sequence). In DNA, the CDR3 is TGTGCCAGCAGCGCAGACGGGGACGCTGTCACCGGGGAGCTGTTTTTT. Amino acid sequence: CASSADGDAVTGELFF. Complete variable domain (other parts from reference TRBV5-4 and TRBJ2-2): ETGVTQSPTHLIKTRGQQVTLRCSSQSGHNTVSWYQQALGQGPQFIFQYYREEENGRGNFPPRFSGLQFPNYSSELNVNALELDDSALYLCASSADGDAVTGELFFGEGSRLTVL.

This rearrangement joins TRBV5-6 to TRBJ1-5; D gene unclear. Germline V gives CDR1 SGHDT, CDR2 YYEEEE. V lost 0 bases, J lost 4 bases, and 5 bases lay in between. The CDR3 consists of 13 residues. This chain's CDR3 is CASSLGRNQPQHF. CDR3 nucleotide sequence: TGTGCCAGCAGCTTGGGCAGGAATCAGCCCCAGCATTTT.

The chain links TRBV9 to TRBJ2-3; 9 nucleotides line up with TRBD1. V dropped 4 bases and J dropped 1; count of bases not matched to a gene: 7. Germline CDR1 is SGDLS and CDR2 is YYNGEE. This CDR3 has 16 residues. For the CDR3, the DNA is TGTGCCAGCAGCCAAACAGGGGGCTCTCGCACAGATACGCAGTATTTT. Its translation: CASSQTGGSRTDTQYF. The variable domain in full, with the rest retrieved from reference TRBV9 and TRBJ2-3, is DSGVTQTPKHLITATGQRVTLRCSPRSGDLSVYWYQQSLDQGLQFLIQYYNGEERAKGNILERFSAQQFPDLHSELNLSSLELGDSALYFCASSQTGGSRTDTQYFGPGTRLTVL.

The J gene is TRBJ2-5, the V gene TRBV9; 7 nucleotides align to TRBD1. The CDR3 totals 14 residues. Trimming cost V 0 bases and J 4 bases; bases outside gene matches: 3. Looked up from germline, CDR1 is SGDLS and CDR2 is YYNGEE. CDR3 sequence (DNA): TGTGCCAGCAGCGTAGACAGGGGTGGAGAGACCCAGTACTTC. Protein: CASSVDRGGETQYF.

The chain combines TRBV5-4 with TRBJ2-1; no reliable D call. Trimming stripped 4 bases from V and 3 bases from J, with 17 bases between. This CDR3 region has 16 residues. Germline V gene sequence: CDR1 SGHNT, CDR2 YYREEE (reference sequence). CDR3 in amino acids: CASSAFYSVSYNEQFF. In nucleotides, the CDR3 is TGTGCCAGCAGCGCCTTTTATTCGGTCAGCTACAATGAGCAGTTCTTC. Together with reference TRBV5-4 and TRBJ2-1, the CDR3 gives the full variable domain: ETGVTQSPTHLIKTRGQQVTLRCSSQSGHNTVSWYQQALGQGPQFIFQYYREEENGRGNFPPRFSGLQFPNYSSELNVNALELDDSALYLCASSAFYSVSYNEQFFGPGTRLTVL.

V is TRBV2 and J is TRBJ2-3, with 9 bases fitting TRBD2. After removal of 2 bases from V and 2 bases from J, the junction contained 5 bases not matched to a gene. This CDR3 has 16 amino acids. The germline gives CDR1 SNHLY, CDR2 FYNNEI. CDR3 bases: TGTGCCAGCAGTGAAAGAGCGGGAGGTACCACAGATACGCAGTATTTT. It specifies CASSERAGGTTDTQYF.

J is TRBJ2-1 and V is TRBV7-9; 9 nucleotides line up with TRBD2. CDR1 and CDR2 (germline): SEHNR, FQNEAQ (reference sequence). V trimming: 2 bases; J trimming: 9 bases; junction bases outside the gene matches: 8. The CDR3 is 15 residues long. CDR3 sequence: CASSLYGGRAIEQFF. The CDR3 coding sequence is TGTGCCAGCAGCTTATACGGCGGGAGGGCCATTGAGCAGTTCTTC. The whole variable domain, filled in from reference TRBV7-9 and TRBJ2-1, reads DTGVSQNPRHKITKRGQNVTFRCDPISEHNRLYWYRQTLGQGPEFLTYFQNEAQLEKSRLLSDRFSAERPKGSFSTLEIQRTEQGDSAMYLCASSLYGGRAIEQFFGPGTRLTVL.

The chain carries TRBV6-5 and TRBJ1-4; maybe TRBD1 (6 bases). The CDR3 is 14 amino acids. Germline loops: CDR1 MNHEY, CDR2 SVGAGI. With 2 bases removed from V and 7 bases from J, the gap between germline ends came to 11 bases. DNA of the CDR3: TGTGCCAGCAGTTACAAAGGGGGGCGTGAAAAACTGTTTTTT. Translation: CASSYKGGREKLFF.

This rearrangement joins TRBV5-4 to TRBJ2-1; 10 bases align to TRBD1. The CDR3 spans 17 residues. The germline CDR1 and CDR2 sequences are SGHNT and YYREEE (reference sequence). The V and J ends lost 4 bases and 1 base, in that order; junction bases with no gene match: 8. In nucleotides, the CDR3 is TGTGCCAGCAGCACAGGACAGGGGGGTGGGTCCTACAATGAGCAGTTCTTC. This encodes CASSTGQGGGSYNEQFF.

This clone came up once. In DNA form, the CDR3 reads TGTGCCAGTAGAGTTGCAGGGACTAGCGGGAGGGGTGAGCAGTTCTTC. Translation gives CASRVAGTSGRGEQFF. The chain is built from TRBV19 and TRBJ2-1, with 16 positions matching TRBD2. The CDR3 length is 16 residues. Trimming removed 6 bases from V and 9 bases from J; junction bases left unmatched: 8. Per germline, CDR1 LNHDA and CDR2 SQIVND (reference sequence).

Here the CDR3 reads CASSQGGTGGVYTGELFF. The CDR3 coding sequence is TGCGCCAGCAGCCAAGGGGGGACAGGGGGCGTGTACACCGGGGAGCTGTTTTTT. The J gene is TRBJ2-2, the V gene TRBV4-1; 12 nucleotides line up with TRBD1. J was trimmed by 3 bases and V by 1 base; bases with no gene match: 6. Germline CDR1 is MGHRA and CDR2 is YSYEKL. The CDR3 covers 18 residues.

J is TRBJ2-4 and V is TRBV5-4; 8 positions match TRBD1. Germline V gene lookup returns CDR1 SGHNT and CDR2 YYREEE (reference sequence). CDR3 size: 16 residues. The trim removed 4 bases at V and 0 bases at J, leaving 6 bases unmatched. The CDR3 here is CASSPGQDLAKNIQYF. The DNA for the CDR3 is TGTGCCAGCAGCCCGGGACAGGATCTAGCCAAAAACATTCAGTACTTC.

This clone was seen once. The chain uses TRBV27 and TRBJ1-3; 9 positions agree with TRBD1. CDR1 and CDR2 from the germline V gene are MNHEY and SMNVEV (reference sequence). With 5 bases clipped from V and 1 base from J, the junction kept 6 bases outside the gene matches. The CDR3 runs 16 residues. The CDR3 DNA sequence: TGTGCCAGCAGTCCAGGGACAGGGAAGTCTGGAAACACCATATATTTT. Its protein product is CASSPGTGKSGNTIYF.